This TCR beta chain emerged from a study of CD8 T cells in ankylosing spondylitis. This clonotype was seen at least ten times. The CDR3 runs 12 residues. J lost 6 bases, V lost 6 bases, and 3 bases had no gene match. Germline CDR1 reads MNHEY; CDR2 reads SMNVEV (reference sequence). TCRdb re-analysed the 5' RACE reads in MiXCR, keeping a single row per CDR3 protein. The table includes 30,000 to 45,000 distinct CDR3 sequences, about 10% detected once. The sequence derives from a male donor with ankylosing spondylitis. The sample taken for sequencing was synovial fluid, either unsorted or a sorted T cell fraction (not recorded which). V is TRBV27 and J is TRBJ2-7; 9 bases agree with TRBD1. The chain's CDR3 is CASRGTGSEQYF. For the CDR3, the DNA is TGTGCCAGCAGGGGGACAGGGTCCGAGCAGTACTTC.